This TCR beta chain was sequenced during a study of cytomegalovirus exposure and HLA in healthy donors. Overall study results and limits: As a later analysis showed, several of the most significant clusters appeared to be linked to common viral pathogens. Data from an earlier analysis indicated that most TCR beta V segments were productive either about 87% or about 30% of the time.

V was clipped by 4 bases and J by 0 bases, with 11 bases between them. CDR1 and CDR2 from the germline V gene are SGDLS and YYNGEE. This CDR3 comprises 15 residues. On this clone itself: Its antigen is undetermined.

The primer mix had 60 Vbeta and 13 Jbeta primers. Clones were sequenced by immunoSEQ multiplex PCR, and TCRdb holds only the in-frame ones, with some missing. The sample has about 57,000 clones, 75% to 85% seen once. Each donor was healthy, and each was a bone marrow donor. The chain carries TRBV9 and TRBJ2-1, with D perhaps TRBD2 (7 bases). This TCR came from a male donor in good health and CMV-seronegative. Sequencing was carried out using PBMCs. The CDR3 loop reads CASSLGGGSYNEQFF. The CDR3 region has the DNA TGTGCCAGCAGCCTAGGGGGGGGCTCCTACAATGAGCAGTTCTTC.